A single sample is the source of the 21 T cell receptor beta chains below, sequenced in a study of identical twins. MiXCR was run by TCRdb on the 5' RACE reads, yielding one entry per CDR3 protein. The sample includes approximately 890,000 distinct CDR3 sequences, roughly 12% of them seen just once. The same data also contributed to another study, on yellow fever vaccine responses in identical twins.

The material sequenced was PBMCs. All receptors come from a woman in her late teens or twenties in good health.

The chain links TRBV18 to TRBJ1-5; tentatively, D is TRBD1 (5 bases). From germline, CDR1 is KGHSH and CDR2 LQKENI. V lost 6 bases and J 7 bases, leaving 16 bases between the germline ends. CDR3 length: 14 amino acids. The CDR3 loop is CASSLDQGRQPQHF. In DNA, the CDR3 is TGTGCCAGCTCTCTCGATCAGGGAAGACAGCCCCAGCATTTT.

The J gene is TRBJ2-3, the V gene TRBV5-1; maybe TRBD1 (6 bases). Between the trimmed V and J ends, which lost 7 bases and 2 bases, there was a span of 14 bases. The CDR3 runs 14 residues. Germline V gene lookup returns CDR1 SGHRS and CDR2 YFSETQ. The CDR3 nucleotides are TGCGCCAGCTCCTGGGACACACCCACAGATACGCAGTATTTT. Translating it yields CASSWDTPTDTQYF.

This chain uses TRBV28 with TRBJ1-2; weak D call: TRBD1 (6 bases). Germline loops: CDR1 MDHEN, CDR2 SYDVKM. V dropped 6 bases and J dropped 1 base, with 12 bases sitting between them. The CDR3 has 14 residues. The CDR3 bases are TGTGCCAGCAGACTTGGGGGCAGTAACTATGGCTACACCTTC. Amino acid sequence: CASRLGGSNYGYTF.

This clonotype was recorded a few times. This chain joins TRBV20-1 and TRBJ2-2; D uncertain. Germline V gene data show CDR1 as DFQATT and CDR2 as SNEGSKA (reference sequence). This CDR3 spans 12 amino acids. In DNA, the CDR3 is TGCAGCTACCATAGTGTAGCCGGGGAGCTGTTTTTT. Protein sequence: CSYHSVAGELFF.

V usage is TRBV20-1 and J usage is TRBJ2-1; 10 bases line up with TRBD2. Looked up from germline, CDR1 is DFQATT and CDR2 is SNEGSKA (reference sequence). Trimming removed 0 bases from V and 4 bases from J; junction bases left unmatched: 9. This CDR3 is 17 amino acids long. CDR3 loop: CSARDGLAGDVYNEQFF. The CDR3 DNA follows: TGCAGTGCTAGAGATGGCCTAGCGGGAGATGTGTACAATGAGCAGTTCTTC.

The chain recombines TRBV2 with TRBJ2-7; perhaps D is TRBD1 or TRBD2 (5 bases each). V shed 8 bases and J shed 3 bases, with 20 bases lying between them. Germline V CDR1 and CDR2: SNHLY, FYNNEI. The CDR3 consists of 15 residues. CDR3 coding DNA: TGTGCCAGCCCGGGACCGGCGGCGGTTCACTACGAGCAGTACTTC. It codes for CASPGPAAVHYEQYF.

The chain couples TRBV6-5 to TRBJ1-4; a possible D gene is TRBD1 (6 bases). CDR1 and CDR2 (germline): MNHEY, SVGAGI. The CDR3 loop spans 15 amino acids. V lost 0 bases and J lost 8, with 13 bases in between. CDR3 in amino acids: CASSYSLQGYEKLFF. The CDR3 DNA reads as TGTGCCAGCAGTTACTCGCTACAGGGTTACGAAAAACTGTTTTTT.

The rearrangement joins TRBV19 to TRBJ2-3, with 9 bases fitting TRBD1. Germline V gene sequence: CDR1 LNHDA, CDR2 SQIVND (reference sequence). The CDR3 totals 16 residues. Trimming removed 5 bases from V and 0 bases from J; junction bases left unmatched: 6. The CDR3 reads CASSFTGGHSTDTQYF. In DNA form, the CDR3 reads TGTGCCAGTAGTTTTACAGGGGGCCATAGCACAGATACGCAGTATTTT.

This chain uses TRBV6-1 with TRBJ2-5; tentative D call: TRBD1 (6 bases). Germline V CDR1 and CDR2: MNHNS, SASEGT. V was cut by 8 bases and J by 1 base, with 8 bases left in between. The CDR3 has 12 amino acids. The CDR3 protein is CASADSQETQYF. For the CDR3, the DNA is TGTGCCAGCGCGGACAGCCAAGAGACCCAGTACTTC.

The table lists this clonotype with a few counts. This sequence joins TRBV27 and TRBJ2-7; TRBD1 is a possible D gene (5 bases). This CDR3 region has 16 residues. V lost 5 bases, J lost 6 bases, and 23 bases lay in between. The germline V gene has CDR1 MNHEY and CDR2 SMNVEV (reference sequence). The chain's CDR3 is CASSPFAETVFSEQYV. DNA of the CDR3: TGTGCCAGCAGTCCATTCGCCGAGACAGTATTTTCCGAGCAGTACGTC.

The J gene is TRBJ2-2, the V gene TRBV10-2; no clear D gene. The CDR3 consists of 15 residues. Trimming cost V 4 bases and J 3 bases, with 12 bases left between them. Germline-derived CDR1 and CDR2 are WSHSY and SAAADI. The CDR3 DNA is TGCGCCAGCAGTGGGGGTGGCTCCGACACCGGGGAGCTGTTTTTT. It is translated as CASSGGGSDTGELFF.

The chain employs TRBV20-1 and TRBJ1-5, with TRBD1 matching 9 bases. V dropped 5 bases and J dropped 4; count of bases not matched to a gene: 3. The CDR3 spans 13 residues. Germline CDR1 is DFQATT and CDR2 is SNEGSKA (reference sequence). For the CDR3, the DNA is TGCAGTGCTTCAGGGACAGGGAATCAGCCCCAGCATTTT. Amino acid sequence: CSASGTGNQPQHF.

In its sample, this clonotype was seen a few times. This chain uses TRBV4-2 with TRBJ2-5; 7 bases are shared with TRBD1. V dropped 2 bases and J dropped 1; count of bases not matched to a gene: 13. This CDR3 region has 18 residues. The germline V gene encodes CDR1 LGHNA and CDR2 YNFKEQ. The CDR3 DNA reads TGTGCCAGCAGCCAACCCCAGACAGGGTTGGTTACCCAAGAGACCCAGTACTTC. This sequence encodes CASSQPQTGLVTQETQYF.

There are many counts of this clonotype. The rearrangement links TRBV20-1 to TRBJ2-1; 8 bases are a match to TRBD2. Germline trimming cut 3 bases from V and 3 bases from J; bases unmatched to any gene: 4. CDR1 DFQATT and CDR2 SNEGSKA come from the germline V gene (reference sequence). The CDR3 runs 14 residues. The CDR3 nucleotides read TGCAGTGCTAGCGGGAGGGCCGTCTACAATGAGCAGTTCTTC. Protein product: CSASGRAVYNEQFF.

This clonotype was picked up a small number of times. The genes are TRBV10-3 and TRBJ2-5; D call uncertain. Trimming removed 2 bases from V and 1 base from J, with 2 bases in between. This CDR3 has 12 residues. CDR1 and CDR2 from the germline V gene are ENHRY and SYGVKD. The CDR3 nucleotides read TGTGCCATCAGTGAGACCCAAGAGACCCAGTACTTC. Translating gives CAISETQETQYF.

This clonotype was observed a few times. V is TRBV5-1 and J is TRBJ1-1, with TRBD1 matching over 7 bases. The CDR3 has 15 amino acids. CDR1 SGHRS and CDR2 YFSETQ come from the germline V gene. The V gene end was trimmed by 7 bases and the J gene end by 2 bases; junction bases not matched to a gene: 11. CDR3 sequence reads: CASWTGWDSNTEAFF. In nucleotides, the CDR3 is TGCGCCAGCTGGACGGGATGGGACAGTAACACTGAAGCTTTCTTT.

The V gene is TRBV9, the J gene TRBJ2-3, with 9 nucleotides matching TRBD2. The CDR3 runs 16 residues. Germline CDR1 reads SGDLS; CDR2 reads YYNGEE. With V trimmed by 2 bases and J by 4 bases, 8 bases remained unmatched. In DNA, the CDR3 is TGTGCCAGCAGCGTCGGCGGGAGGGCCCCCGCAGATACGCAGTATTTT. Protein: CASSVGGRAPADTQYF.

The chain recombines TRBV11-3 with TRBJ2-1; maybe TRBD2 (6 bases). Germline loops: CDR1 SGHNT, CDR2 YENEEA. Between the trimmed V and J ends, which lost 1 base and 9 bases, there was a span of 22 bases. This CDR3 is 17 amino acids long. CDR3 in DNA: TGTGCCAGCAGCTTAGGGGTAAGAGCGGGTGACCCCGGTGAGCAGTTCTTC. As protein: CASSLGVRAGDPGEQFF.

The chain recombines TRBV2 with TRBJ2-1; 7 bases are shared with TRBD1. Trimming at V came to 7 bases and at J to 7 bases, leaving 10 bases not matched to a gene. CDR3 length equals 14 residues. Germline lookup yields CDR1 SNHLY and CDR2 FYNNEI. CDR3 DNA: TGTGCCAGCAATGGGCAGGGGGACGGGAATGAGCAGTTCTTC. It is translated as CASNGQGDGNEQFF.

This clonotype has more than one count but fewer than ten. The genes are TRBV28 and TRBJ2-1; 7 positions agree with TRBD2. J gave up 2 bases and V 2 bases, and 9 bases lay outside the gene matches. The CDR3 has 17 amino acids. Germline CDR1 reads MDHEN; CDR2 reads SYDVKM. The CDR3 region is CASSLGVIAGAYNEQFF. The DNA for the CDR3 is TGTGCCAGCAGTTTAGGGGTCATAGCGGGTGCCTACAATGAGCAGTTCTTC.

This clonotype has more than one count but fewer than ten. The chain employs TRBV20-1 and TRBJ2-1, with 13 bases matching TRBD2. Germline lookup yields CDR1 DFQATT and CDR2 SNEGSKA (reference sequence). The CDR3 runs 13 residues. Unmatched junction bases numbered 6, after V lost 7 bases and J lost 9 bases. The CDR3, as DNA: TGCAGTGTCAAGACTAGCGGGGGGTTTGAGCAGTTCTTC. Its protein is CSVKTSGGFEQFF.